The rows below give T cell receptor beta chains drawn from one sample of a study of blood T cell repertoires in COVID-19. This table comes from immunoSEQ multiplex PCR, and its TCRdb copy is limited to in-frame clones, with some not included. The data hold a few hundred thousand clones, with over 75% observed a single time. What was sequenced was PBMCs or T cells enriched from blood (not recorded which). The receptors stem from a woman in her twenties or thirties who had recovered from COVID-19. CDR3s include the opening cysteine and the closing phenylalanine or tryptophan. Each record gives: clone size, V gene, J gene, D gene, CDR3 DNA, CDR3 protein. A D gene is named only where the DNA matches it firmly. Only some rows state a clone size, as once, few, many or a class for expanded clones.

clone_size: NA
v_call: TRBV6-5
j_call: TRBJ1-2
d_call: NA
cdr3_nt: TGTGCCAGCAGTTACTCGGCCGACTTGTATGGCTACACCTTC
cdr3_aa: CASSYSADLYGYTF

clone_size: NA
v_call: TRBV29-1
j_call: TRBJ1-4
d_call: NA
cdr3_nt: TGCAGCGTGGGGGGAGGCAGTTCCAATGAAAAACTGTTTTTT
cdr3_aa: CSVGGGSSNEKLFF

clone_size: NA
v_call: TRBV19
j_call: TRBJ1-2
d_call: TRBD1
cdr3_nt: TGTGCCAGTAGGAGGGACAGAAACTATGGCTACACCTTC
cdr3_aa: CASRRDRNYGYTF

clone_size: many
v_call: TRBV18
j_call: TRBJ1-2
d_call: NA
cdr3_nt: TGTGCCAGCTCACCACCGGCAGATTCTAACTATGGCTACACCTTC
cdr3_aa: CASSPPADSNYGYTF

clone_size: NA
v_call: TRBV29-1
j_call: TRBJ1-1
d_call: NA
cdr3_nt: TGCAGCGTTGTCGTTAGTGGGGGAGGCTCCACTGAAGCTTTCTTT
cdr3_aa: CSVVVSGGGSTEAFF

clone_size: NA
v_call: TRBV19
j_call: TRBJ1-2
d_call: NA
cdr3_nt: TGTGCCAGTAGTATACTAGGGGAAATTGGCTACACCTTC
cdr3_aa: CASSILGEIGYTF

clone_size: once
v_call: TRBV7-9
j_call: TRBJ2-5
d_call: NA
cdr3_nt: TGTGCCAGCAGCCTCCGAACAGTGACCCAGTACTTC
cdr3_aa: CASSLRTVTQYF

clone_size: NA
v_call: TRBV7-2
j_call: TRBJ2-3
d_call: TRBD2
cdr3_nt: TGTGCCAGCAGCCCAAGAGCGGGGGGCCGAGATACGCAGTATTTT
cdr3_aa: CASSPRAGGRDTQYF

clone_size: NA
v_call: TRBV3-1/TRBV3-2
j_call: TRBJ1-2
d_call: NA
cdr3_nt: TGTGCCAGCAGCCAAGATCTTCGTAACAGGGAAGGTCGGAATGGCTACACCTTC
cdr3_aa: CASSQDLRNREGRNGYTF

clone_size: NA
v_call: TRBV30
j_call: TRBJ2-7
d_call: NA
cdr3_nt: TGTGCCTGGAGTGACAGGGACCTATTCTACGAGCAGTACTTC
cdr3_aa: CAWSDRDLFYEQYF

clone_size: NA
v_call: TRBV19
j_call: TRBJ1-1
d_call: NA
cdr3_nt: TGTGCCAGTAGTGTCCCCGGGACATGGGTAGGGGCTTTCTTT
cdr3_aa: CASSVPGTWVGAFF

clone_size: NA
v_call: TRBV11-2
j_call: TRBJ2-1
d_call: NA
cdr3_nt: TGTGCCAGCAGCCCCGATACCTACCACAATGAGCAGTTCTTC
cdr3_aa: CASSPDTYHNEQFF

clone_size: NA
v_call: TRBV10-3
j_call: TRBJ1-2
d_call: NA
cdr3_nt: TGTGCCATCCAGGCAGCGGCCCCACCTGACTATGGCTACACCTTC
cdr3_aa: CAIQAAAPPDYGYTF

clone_size: NA
v_call: TRBV5-4
j_call: TRBJ2-3
d_call: TRBD2
cdr3_nt: TGTGCCAGCAGCACCCAAACAGCGGGGGAGCTCTCCCCTTTT
cdr3_aa: CASSTQTAGELSPF

clone_size: NA
v_call: TRBV7-9
j_call: TRBJ1-3
d_call: NA
cdr3_nt: TGTGCCAGCAGCCCCAGGGGTCTGAGAGACACCATATATTTT
cdr3_aa: CASSPRGLRDTIYF

clone_size: NA
v_call: TRBV4-1
j_call: TRBJ1-5
d_call: NA
cdr3_nt: TGCGCCAGCAGCCCCGCGAGGGGCAATCAGCCCCAGCATTTT
cdr3_aa: CASSPARGNQPQHF

clone_size: NA
v_call: TRBV4-1
j_call: TRBJ1-1
d_call: NA
cdr3_nt: TGCGCCAGCAGCCAAGATAAGGGAGGAGACACTGAAGCTTTCTTT
cdr3_aa: CASSQDKGGDTEAFF

clone_size: NA
v_call: TRBV5-8
j_call: TRBJ1-3
d_call: NA
cdr3_nt: TGTGCCAGCAGCTTGTTTTGGGGAGCTGGAAACACCATATATTTT
cdr3_aa: CASSLFWGAGNTIYF

clone_size: NA
v_call: TRBV5-4
j_call: TRBJ2-3
d_call: TRBD2
cdr3_nt: TGTGCCAGCAGCCCCAGCGGGGACGGCACAGATACGCAGTATTTT
cdr3_aa: CASSPSGDGTDTQYF

clone_size: NA
v_call: TRBV30
j_call: TRBJ1-3
d_call: NA
cdr3_nt: TGTGCCTGGAGTGTGAACAGGGCCGGAAACACCATATATTTT
cdr3_aa: CAWSVNRAGNTIYF

clone_size: NA
v_call: TRBV28
j_call: TRBJ2-1
d_call: TRBD2
cdr3_nt: TGTGCCAGCTCGACTAGCGGGTCGTTCTACAATGAGCAGTTCTTC
cdr3_aa: CASSTSGSFYNEQFF

clone_size: NA
v_call: TRBV7-8
j_call: TRBJ1-5
d_call: NA
cdr3_nt: TGTGCCAGCAGCTTAAAGTTCCAGGGTTATAGCAATCAGCCCCAGCATTTT
cdr3_aa: CASSLKFQGYSNQPQHF

clone_size: NA
v_call: TRBV5-1
j_call: TRBJ2-5
d_call: NA
cdr3_nt: TGCGCCAGCAACTACGAGTACCAAGAGACCCAGTACTTC
cdr3_aa: CASNYEYQETQYF

clone_size: NA
v_call: TRBV6-5
j_call: TRBJ1-4
d_call: NA
cdr3_nt: TGTGCCAGCAGTATTACAGGTGCGGTACTGTTTTTT
cdr3_aa: CASSITGAVLFF

clone_size: once
v_call: TRBV6-5
j_call: TRBJ1-5
d_call: TRBD1
cdr3_nt: TGTGCCAGCACCGGGACAGGGGGCTATCAGCCCCAGCATTTT
cdr3_aa: CASTGTGGYQPQHF

clone_size: NA
v_call: TRBV7-9
j_call: TRBJ1-2
d_call: NA
cdr3_nt: TGTGCCAGCAGCCCCGGCGGGGAAGTCTATGGCTACACCTTC
cdr3_aa: CASSPGGEVYGYTF

clone_size: once
v_call: TRBV5-1
j_call: TRBJ2-1
d_call: TRBD2
cdr3_nt: TGCGCCAGCAGCAAAGCGGGGGTCTCCTACAATGAGCAGTTCTTC
cdr3_aa: CASSKAGVSYNEQFF

clone_size: NA
v_call: TRBV2
j_call: TRBJ2-1
d_call: TRBD2
cdr3_nt: TGTGCCAGCAAAGGAGCGGGAGGGCCGCTCAATGAGCAGTTCTTC
cdr3_aa: CASKGAGGPLNEQFF

clone_size: NA
v_call: TRBV28
j_call: TRBJ2-7
d_call: NA
cdr3_nt: TGTGCCAGCAGTTGGTCAGGCACACCACCCTACAGCTCCTACGAGCAGTACTTC
cdr3_aa: CASSWSGTPPYSSYEQYF

clone_size: NA
v_call: TRBV3-1/TRBV3-2
j_call: TRBJ1-1
d_call: NA
cdr3_nt: TGTGCCAGCAGCCAAGGCGGGGGATGGGGCACTGAAGCTTTCTTT
cdr3_aa: CASSQGGGWGTEAFF

clone_size: once
v_call: TRBV29-1
j_call: TRBJ2-7
d_call: TRBD2
cdr3_nt: TGCAGCGTTGGCAGCGGGAGCGCCTACGAGCAGTACTTC
cdr3_aa: CSVGSGSAYEQYF

clone_size: NA
v_call: TRBV5-4
j_call: TRBJ2-7
d_call: TRBD2
cdr3_nt: TGTGCCAGCAGCTTGGATCCTAGCGGGAGGTACGAGCAGTACTTC
cdr3_aa: CASSLDPSGRYEQYF

clone_size: NA
v_call: TRBV19
j_call: TRBJ2-7
d_call: NA
cdr3_nt: TGTGCCAGTAGTTCAGGGGCGCTCTCCTACGAGCAGTACTTC
cdr3_aa: CASSSGALSYEQYF

clone_size: once
v_call: TRBV29-1
j_call: TRBJ2-7
d_call: NA
cdr3_nt: TGCAGCGTTGGCGAGGAGTACGAGCAGTACTTC
cdr3_aa: CSVGEEYEQYF

clone_size: NA
v_call: TRBV5-1
j_call: TRBJ2-5
d_call: TRBD1
cdr3_nt: TGCGCCAGCAGCTTTCAGGGGGCGAAGGAGACCCAGTACTTC
cdr3_aa: CASSFQGAKETQYF

clone_size: NA
v_call: TRBV6-5
j_call: TRBJ2-5
d_call: NA
cdr3_nt: TGTGCCAGCAGTTACTCGCCAGGAGGGGTGGAGACCCAGTACTTC
cdr3_aa: CASSYSPGGVETQYF

clone_size: NA
v_call: TRBV12-3/TRBV12-4
j_call: TRBJ1-2
d_call: NA
cdr3_nt: TGTGCCAGCAGTTTAGGGCAGGGATATGGCTACACCTTC
cdr3_aa: CASSLGQGYGYTF

clone_size: NA
v_call: TRBV19
j_call: TRBJ1-5
d_call: NA
cdr3_nt: TGTGCCAGTAGTTACGGGTCCTCCGGCCCCCAGCATTTT
cdr3_aa: CASSYGSSGPQHF

clone_size: NA
v_call: TRBV19
j_call: TRBJ1-1
d_call: TRBD1
cdr3_nt: TGTGCCAGTGGGCTTGGACAGGGGGCGCCGTGGACTGAAGCTTTCTTT
cdr3_aa: CASGLGQGAPWTEAFF

clone_size: NA
v_call: TRBV25-1
j_call: TRBJ2-3
d_call: NA
cdr3_nt: TGTGCCAGCGGAGACGGCCTTTACTTCACAGATACGCAGTATTTT
cdr3_aa: CASGDGLYFTDTQYF

clone_size: NA
v_call: TRBV27
j_call: TRBJ1-5
d_call: NA
cdr3_nt: TGTGCCAGCAGCGCTATTATTGGAGGTTATCCCTATAGCAATCAGCCCCAGCATTTT
cdr3_aa: CASSAIIGGYPYSNQPQHF

clone_size: NA
v_call: TRBV3-1/TRBV3-2
j_call: TRBJ2-7
d_call: TRBD2
cdr3_nt: TGTGCCAGCAGCGACCAGGGACTAGCGGGAGTTTCGTACGAGCAGTACTTC
cdr3_aa: CASSDQGLAGVSYEQYF

clone_size: NA
v_call: TRBV9
j_call: TRBJ2-7
d_call: TRBD1
cdr3_nt: TGTGCCAGCAGCGTAGCCGGACAGGGTGTCGGCTACGAGCAGTACTTC
cdr3_aa: CASSVAGQGVGYEQYF

clone_size: NA
v_call: TRBV4-2
j_call: TRBJ1-4
d_call: NA
cdr3_nt: TGTGCCAGCAGCCAAGTCTTCAATGAAAAACTGTTTTTT
cdr3_aa: CASSQVFNEKLFF

clone_size: NA
v_call: TRBV10-3
j_call: TRBJ2-5
d_call: TRBD2
cdr3_nt: TGTGCCACGGGACTAGCGGTCCCGTACCAAGAGACCCAGTACTTC
cdr3_aa: CATGLAVPYQETQYF

clone_size: NA
v_call: TRBV28
j_call: TRBJ1-2
d_call: TRBD1
cdr3_nt: TGTGCCAGCAGAAGGACAGGGACGGACTATGGCTACACCTTC
cdr3_aa: CASRRTGTDYGYTF

clone_size: NA
v_call: TRBV5-8
j_call: TRBJ1-5
d_call: TRBD1
cdr3_nt: TGTGCCAGCAGCCTGACAGGGGCCCGTCAGCCCCAGCATTTT
cdr3_aa: CASSLTGARQPQHF

clone_size: NA
v_call: TRBV28
j_call: TRBJ1-3
d_call: TRBD1
cdr3_nt: TGTGCCAGCAGTTCCGGCCGAACCGGGGACAGAGTACCAAGGTTC
cdr3_aa: CASSSGRTGDRVPRF

clone_size: NA
v_call: TRBV5-5
j_call: TRBJ1-1
d_call: TRBD1
cdr3_nt: TGTGCCAGCAGCTGGACAGGGGGAGGTAGCACTGAAGCTTTCTTT
cdr3_aa: CASSWTGGGSTEAFF

clone_size: NA
v_call: TRBV2
j_call: TRBJ1-1
d_call: TRBD1
cdr3_nt: TGTGCCAGCAGTATCAAAACAGGGGGTAGGACTGAAGCTTTCTTT
cdr3_aa: CASSIKTGGRTEAFF

clone_size: NA
v_call: TRBV27
j_call: TRBJ1-5
d_call: NA
cdr3_nt: TGTGCCAGCAGTTCCACAGGGCACGATCAGCCCCAGCATTTT
cdr3_aa: CASSSTGHDQPQHF

clone_size: NA
v_call: TRBV5-4
j_call: TRBJ2-1
d_call: NA
cdr3_nt: TGTGCCAGCAGCTTAGACTCACCCTCCTACAATGAGCAGTTCTTC
cdr3_aa: CASSLDSPSYNEQFF

clone_size: NA
v_call: TRBV30
j_call: TRBJ1-2
d_call: NA
cdr3_nt: TGTGCCTGGAGTGTAGCATCCATAAACTATGGCTACACCTTC
cdr3_aa: CAWSVASINYGYTF